These T cell receptor beta chains were read from a single sample in a study of human T cells and chemical hapten exposure. TCRdb processed the RACE reads anew with MiXCR; each CDR3 protein has one entry. The sample includes 80,000 to 100,000 distinct CDR3 sequences, less than 11% of them seen just once. Sequences were derived from whole blood, sampled in connection with sensitization to the hapten diphenylcyclopropenone (DPC). These receptors were obtained from a woman aged 50 to 60 with alopecia areata. Some clones in this sample may be carry-over from other donors' samples. Each CDR3 is given with its conserved first and last residue. The order of the fields is J gene, V gene, clone size, D gene, CDR3 DNA, CDR3 protein. D genes are given only for firm matches. A clone size is listed for some rows: how often the clone was seen (once, few, many), or a class if it is expanded.

J: TRBJ2-2
V: TRBV20-1
size: many
D: TRBD2
DNA: TGCAGTGCCGTTAGCGGGAGCGGTACCGGGGAGCTGTTTTTT
CDR3: CSAVSGSGTGELFF

J: TRBJ2-5
V: TRBV29-1
size: NA
D: NA
DNA: TGCAGCGTGGGGGCGCGGGGGCGGCTCCAAGAGACCCAGTACTTC
CDR3: CSVGARGRLQETQYF

J: TRBJ2-5
V: TRBV11-2
size: many
D: TRBD1
DNA: TGTGCCAGCAGCCAATCCACAGGGGGCCACGAGACCCAGTACTTC
CDR3: CASSQSTGGHETQYF

J: TRBJ2-1
V: TRBV6-6
size: many
D: TRBD1
DNA: TGTGCCAGCAGTCCCCGAAGGACAGGGTTGGGCAATGAGCAGTTCTTC
CDR3: CASSPRRTGLGNEQFF

J: TRBJ1-2
V: TRBV7-9
size: many
D: NA
DNA: TGTGCCAGCAGCTTAGATTATGGCTACACCTTC
CDR3: CASSLDYGYTF

J: TRBJ2-5
V: TRBV30
size: NA
D: TRBD2
DNA: TGTGCCTGGACCCTAGCGGGAGCTTTAGAGACCCAGTACTTC
CDR3: CAWTLAGALETQYF

J: TRBJ2-6
V: TRBV7-8
size: many
D: NA
DNA: TGTGCCAGCAGCTTAGCTGGGGCCAACGTCCTGACTTTC
CDR3: CASSLAGANVLTF

J: TRBJ2-5
V: TRBV2
size: NA
D: NA
DNA: TGTGCCAGCAGTGAACTTGTTGGGGGGCCGGAGACCCAGTACTTC
CDR3: CASSELVGGPETQYF

J: TRBJ2-3
V: TRBV20-1
size: many
D: NA
DNA: TGCAGTGCTAGAGATCTTTCCTTGGGAGCAGATACGCAGTATTTT
CDR3: CSARDLSLGADTQYF

J: TRBJ1-6
V: TRBV12-3/TRBV12-4
size: NA
D: NA
DNA: TGTGCCAGCAGACCAGACAGTCAATATTCACCCCTCCACTTT
CDR3: CASRPDSQYSPLHF

J: TRBJ1-4
V: TRBV4-3
size: many
D: TRBD1
DNA: TGCGCCAGCAGCCAAGGGACAGGGAGAGGTGAAAAACTGTTTTTT
CDR3: CASSQGTGRGEKLFF

J: TRBJ2-2
V: TRBV27
size: many
D: TRBD1
DNA: TGTGCCAGCAGTTTCTTAGGGGGCCCCGGGGAGCTGTTTTTT
CDR3: CASSFLGGPGELFF

J: TRBJ2-1
V: TRBV7-2
size: many
D: TRBD1
DNA: TGTGCCAGCAGCTTAGCAGGGACAGGGAGTGTGTCCTACAATGAGCAGTTCTTC
CDR3: CASSLAGTGSVSYNEQFF

J: TRBJ2-3
V: TRBV9
size: NA
D: NA
DNA: TGTGCCAGCAGCAACAGGGGAGGAGATACGCAGTATTTT
CDR3: CASSNRGGDTQYF

J: TRBJ2-5
V: TRBV29-1
size: many
D: NA
DNA: TGCAGCGTTGGTGGGCTGTACCAAGAGACCCAGTACTTC
CDR3: CSVGGLYQETQYF

J: TRBJ2-7
V: TRBV6-6
size: many
D: NA
DNA: TGTGCCAGCAGTTACAAACAGGGAACCGCCTACGAGCAGTACTTC
CDR3: CASSYKQGTAYEQYF

J: TRBJ1-5
V: TRBV9
size: many
D: TRBD1
DNA: TGTGCCAGCAGCGACACAGGGGACCCGGGCCAGCCCCAGCATTTT
CDR3: CASSDTGDPGQPQHF

J: TRBJ1-4
V: TRBV5-6
size: many
D: NA
DNA: TGTGCCAGCAGCCATTACCCGGGACATTCAACTAATGAAAAACTGTTTTTT
CDR3: CASSHYPGHSTNEKLFF

J: TRBJ1-5
V: TRBV18
size: medium-sized
D: NA
DNA: TGTGCCAGCCGCCCGGGCGATAGCAATCAGCCCCAGCATTTT
CDR3: CASRPGDSNQPQHF

J: TRBJ2-3
V: TRBV7-8
size: few
D: NA
DNA: TGTGCCAGCAGCTTAAGACAGAGGTTCAGCACAGATACGCAGTATTTT
CDR3: CASSLRQRFSTDTQYF

J: TRBJ1-1
V: TRBV6-6
size: few
D: NA
DNA: TGTGCCAGCAGTTACGGGAGGGTTTCACCTGAAGCTTTCTTT
CDR3: CASSYGRVSPEAFF

J: TRBJ1-4
V: TRBV7-2
size: NA
D: NA
DNA: TGTGCCAGCAGGGCCGATCGGGGCCGAGGAAACGAAAAACTGTTTTTT
CDR3: CASRADRGRGNEKLFF

J: TRBJ2-1
V: TRBV7-2
size: many
D: NA
DNA: TGTGCCAGCAGCTTAGAGCGACAGACCCGCAATGAGCAGTTCTTC
CDR3: CASSLERQTRNEQFF

J: TRBJ2-7
V: TRBV3-1
size: NA
D: NA
DNA: TGTGCCAGCAGCCAAGAGGGGGCTTACGAGCAGTACTTC
CDR3: CASSQEGAYEQYF

J: TRBJ1-1
V: TRBV18
size: NA
D: NA
DNA: TGTGCCAGCTCACCACTCGTGAACACTGAAGCTTTCTTT
CDR3: CASSPLVNTEAFF

J: TRBJ2-1
V: TRBV6-4
size: NA
D: NA
DNA: TGTGCCAGCAGTGTCCGGGACTGGGATTATGAGCAGTTCTTC
CDR3: CASSVRDWDYEQFF